The 28 T cell receptor beta chains given below trace back to one sample, sequenced in a study of identifying expanded T cells in peripheral blood. The assay was immunoSEQ multiplex PCR, and TCRdb's table has in-frame clones only and misses some. The sample yields more than 75,000 clones, about nine tenths seen once. The sample was blood. These receptors were taken from a person between 18 and 70 years old in good health.

CDR3 coding DNA: TGTGCCAGCAGCCCATCTGCCGTGTCCGGTGAGCAGTTCTTC. Its protein product is CASSPSAVSGEQFF. The chain employs TRBV28 and TRBJ2-1; D unresolved. CDR3 length: 14 residues. Per germline, CDR1 MDHEN and CDR2 SYDVKM. V lost 6 bases, J lost 9 bases, and 18 bases lay in between.

V is TRBV5-5 and J is TRBJ1-4; 7 nucleotides line up with TRBD1. After removal of 4 bases from V and 5 bases from J, the junction contained 11 bases not matched to a gene. This CDR3 has 16 residues. Germline V lookup: CDR1 SGHKS, CDR2 YYEKEE (reference sequence). CDR3 region: CASSIPTGAPNEKLFF. The CDR3 bases are TGTGCCAGCAGCATACCAACAGGGGCCCCAAATGAAAAACTGTTTTTT. The complete variable domain, with remaining parts taken from reference TRBV5-5 and TRBJ1-4, reads DAGVTQSPTHLIKTRGQQVTLRCSPISGHKSVSWYQQVLGQGPQFIFQYYEKEERGRGNFPDRFSARQFPNYSSELNVNALLLGDSALYLCASSIPTGAPNEKLFFGSGTQLSVL.

The V call is TRBV9, the J call TRBJ2-2; no clear D. The V gene lost 4 bases and the J gene lost 7 bases, with 8 bases spanning the gap. Per the germline V gene, CDR1 is SGDLS and CDR2 is YYNGEE. This CDR3 has 12 amino acids. The CDR3 DNA sequence: TGTGCCAGCAGCTCATCGTTCGGGGAGCTGTTTTTT. Its protein product is CASSSSFGELFF.

This chain joins TRBV4-1 and TRBJ2-5; 9 nucleotides match TRBD1. The CDR3 is made up of 18 amino acids. From germline, CDR1 is MGHRA and CDR2 YSYEKL. The trim removed 4 bases at V and 4 bases at J, leaving 16 bases unmatched. The CDR3 reads CASSLLPRGGQGLETQYF. CDR3 in DNA: TGCGCCAGCAGCCTCCTGCCTCGAGGGGGACAGGGTCTAGAGACCCAGTACTTC.

CDR3 DNA: TGTGCCAGCAGTGTGATGACAGGGAGCTATGGCTACACCTTC. Its translation is CASSVMTGSYGYTF. This rearrangement joins TRBV6-1 to TRBJ1-2; 7 positions match TRBD1. This CDR3 contains 14 residues. Germline trimming cut 4 bases from V and 4 bases from J; bases unmatched to any gene: 6. In germline, CDR1 is MNHNS, CDR2 SASEGT.

The J gene is TRBJ2-1, the V gene TRBV4-2, with 16 bases that match TRBD2. This CDR3 comprises 16 residues. The ends lost 4 bases at V and 8 bases at J; junction bases unmatched: 5. Looked up from germline, CDR1 is LGHNA and CDR2 is YNFKEQ. The CDR3 loop is CASSRGTSGGADEQFF. The CDR3 nucleotides are TGTGCCAGCAGCCGCGGGACTAGCGGGGGGGCTGATGAGCAGTTCTTC.

This rearrangement joins TRBV7-2 to TRBJ1-4; 8 nucleotides line up with TRBD1. V gave up 5 bases and J gave up 8 bases; unmatched junction bases: 4. The CDR3 length is 13 residues. Germline values: CDR1 SGHTA, CDR2 FQGNSA. This CDR3 is CASSRTGWEKLFF. CDR3 coding DNA: TGTGCCAGCAGCCGGACAGGGTGGGAAAAACTGTTTTTT.

The chain joins TRBV30 to TRBJ2-7; TRBD2 agrees at 7 bases. The V segment lost 3 bases and the J segment 9 bases; nucleotides outside the gene matches: 8. This CDR3 is built from 12 residues. The germline gives CDR1 GTSNPN, CDR2 SVGIG (reference sequence). CDR3 nucleotide sequence: TGTGCCTGGAGCCCGGGACCGGGAGGGCAGTACTTC. Encoded protein: CAWSPGPGGQYF.

V gene TRBV13 combines with J gene TRBJ1-4; D is unclear. Looked up from germline, CDR1 is PRHDT and CDR2 is FYEKMQ (reference sequence). This CDR3 region has 16 residues. V was pared by 1 base and J by 7 bases, with 16 bases between. CDR3 residues: CASSLAAGKQSEKLFF. The CDR3 DNA is TGTGCCAGCAGCTTAGCCGCCGGGAAACAGAGTGAAAAACTGTTTTTT. Variable domain in full (rest from reference TRBV13 and TRBJ1-4): AAGVIQSPRHLIKEKRETATLKCYPIPRHDTVYWYQQGPGQDPQFLISFYEKMQSDKGSIPDRFSAQQFSDYHSELNMSSLELGDSALYFCASSLAAGKQSEKLFFGSGTQLSVL.

The CDR3 is CASSQRNDGELFF. CDR3 sequence (DNA): TGTGCCAGCTCACAGCGTAATGACGGGGAGCTGTTTTTT. The chain joins TRBV18 to TRBJ2-2; D is ambiguous. This CDR3 is built from 13 residues. Germline loops: CDR1 KGHSH, CDR2 LQKENI. V was clipped by 4 bases and J by 7 bases, with 10 bases between them.

The J gene is TRBJ1-6, the V gene TRBV9; a weak D match, TRBD1 (5 bases). This CDR3 has 14 residues. Germline V gives CDR1 SGDLS, CDR2 YYNGEE. With 0 bases removed from V and 11 bases from J, the gap between germline ends came to 12 bases. The CDR3 nucleotides read TGTGCCAGCAGCGTAGGCGGGGGGGGAGCACCCCTCCACTTT. This translates into CASSVGGGGAPLHF.

The rearrangement links TRBV6-5 to TRBJ1-1; no clear D gene. Germline loops: CDR1 MNHEY, CDR2 SVGAGI. This CDR3 is built from 13 residues. The V gene lost 0 bases and the J gene lost 4 bases, with 6 bases spanning the gap. This chain's CDR3 is CASSYSVGTEAFF. CDR3 sequence (DNA): TGTGCCAGCAGTTACTCGGTCGGCACTGAAGCTTTCTTT.

This clone was observed a few times. The chain couples TRBV29-1 to TRBJ2-3; 8 nucleotides line up with TRBD2. The CDR3 loop spans 14 amino acids. Trimming at V came to 4 bases and at J to 6 bases, leaving 9 bases not matched to a gene. Looked up from germline, CDR1 is SQVTM and CDR2 is ANQGSEA. The CDR3 DNA reads TGCAGCGTTGTGCGGGTAGCGGGGAGGGATACGCAGTATTTT. Its translation: CSVVRVAGRDTQYF.

V gene TRBV4-2 combines with J gene TRBJ1-1; possibly TRBD1 for D (5 bases). The CDR3 has 16 amino acids. Trimming removed 1 base at V and 0 bases at J, with 12 bases between. Germline lookup yields CDR1 LGHNA and CDR2 YNFKEQ. CDR3 in amino acids: CASSQGPGGMNTEAFF. CDR3 in DNA: TGTGCCAGCAGCCAAGGGCCGGGGGGTATGAACACTGAAGCTTTCTTT.

The chain employs TRBV10-3 and TRBJ1-3; D not resolved. The CDR3 runs 13 residues. Looked up from germline, CDR1 is ENHRY and CDR2 is SYGVKD. V lost 10 bases, J lost 0 bases, and 10 bases lay in between. CDR3 nucleotide sequence: TGTGCCACCCAGGATCTCTCTGGAAACACCATATATTTT. It is translated as CATQDLSGNTIYF.

The V gene is TRBV7-9, the J gene TRBJ1-2, with a weak D call TRBD1 (6 bases). CDR1 and CDR2 from the germline V gene are SEHNR and FQNEAQ (reference sequence). The V end lost 6 bases, the J end lost 4 bases, and 15 bases lay between the germline ends. The CDR3 covers 14 residues. The CDR3 nucleotides read TGTGCCAGCAGGTCTCCAGGGGAATTCTATGGCTACACCTTC. It yields the protein CASRSPGEFYGYTF.

The chain links TRBV28 to TRBJ1-1; the D gene is possibly TRBD1 (6 bases). This CDR3 has 14 amino acids. CDR1 MDHEN and CDR2 SYDVKM come from the germline V gene. V lost 3 bases to trimming and J lost 3 bases, with 11 bases between them. DNA for the CDR3: TGTGCCAGCAGTTTGATGGGACAAGACACTGAAGCTTTCTTT. It encodes CASSLMGQDTEAFF.

CDR3 bases: TGTGCCTGGACCGCGGGACTAGCGGGGGACCGGGGGCAGTACTTC. This translates into CAWTAGLAGDRGQYF. The chain has TRBV30 and TRBJ2-7; 14 bases line up with TRBD2. V lost 4 bases and J lost 9; bases outside the gene matches: 11. This CDR3 comprises 15 residues. Germline V gene lookup returns CDR1 GTSNPN and CDR2 SVGIG (reference sequence).

The chain combines TRBV29-1 with TRBJ2-7, with D uncertain. Trimming pared 0 bases from V and 6 bases from J, leaving 15 bases between. Germline CDR1 SQVTM, CDR2 ANQGSEA. This CDR3 spans 14 amino acids. The CDR3 nucleotides are TGCAGCGTTGAAGATCGTTCGGACCCCCTCGAGCAGTACTTC. This sequence encodes CSVEDRSDPLEQYF.

The genes are TRBV4-2 and TRBJ2-5; 8 positions match TRBD2. With 4 bases clipped from V and 2 bases from J, the junction kept 6 bases outside the gene matches. Looked up from germline, CDR1 is LGHNA and CDR2 is YNFKEQ. This CDR3 region has 15 residues. In DNA, the CDR3 is TGTGCCAGCAGCCCCGAGCGGGGGACACAAGAGACCCAGTACTTC. It specifies CASSPERGTQETQYF.

J is TRBJ2-1 and V is TRBV30, with D unclear. V gave up 4 bases and J gave up 8 bases, with 15 bases separating them. From germline, CDR1 is GTSNPN and CDR2 SVGIG (reference sequence). This CDR3 spans 13 amino acids. The CDR3 is CAWTHPPGDEQFF. The CDR3 DNA is TGTGCCTGGACCCACCCGCCGGGCGATGAGCAGTTCTTC. Combining the CDR3 with reference TRBV30 and TRBJ2-1 gives the whole variable domain SQTIHQWPATLVQPVGSPLSLECTVEGTSNPNLYWYRQAAGRGLQLLFYSVGIGQISSEVPQNLSASRPQDRQFILSSKKLLLSDSGFYLCAWTHPPGDEQFFGPGTRLTVL.

The chain is built from TRBV5-1 and TRBJ2-5; TRBD2 might be the D (6 bases). Germline V gene sequence: CDR1 SGHRS, CDR2 YFSETQ. The CDR3 contains 13 residues. The V and J ends lost 4 bases and 4 bases respectively, with 11 bases between them. The CDR3 loop reads CASSQGGIETQYF. CDR3 coding DNA: TGCGCCAGCAGCCAGGGAGGCATAGAGACCCAGTACTTC.

This clone was recorded once. The chain carries TRBV29-1 and TRBJ1-2; the D gene is possibly TRBD1 (5 bases). The CDR3 spans 13 residues. V shed 2 bases and J shed 8 bases, with 15 bases lying between them. Per the germline V gene, CDR1 is SQVTM and CDR2 is ANQGSEA. In DNA, the CDR3 is TGCAGCGTTGAACGGGGCCCCATTTTCGGCTACACCTTC. Residues: CSVERGPIFGYTF.

The count of this clone is one. The V and J genes are TRBV28 and TRBJ2-1; D is ambiguous. This CDR3 has 8 amino acids. Trimming removed 9 bases at V and 8 bases at J, with 2 bases between. The germline V gene encodes CDR1 MDHEN and CDR2 SYDVKM. The CDR3 loop reads CARDEQFF. CDR3 bases: TGTGCCAGGGATGAGCAGTTCTTC.

J is TRBJ2-3 and V is TRBV9, with 10 bases aligning to TRBD2. V was clipped by 3 bases and J by 1 base; unmatched bases: 2. The length of the CDR3 is 15 residues. Germline V gives CDR1 SGDLS, CDR2 YYNGEE. In DNA, the CDR3 is TGTGCCAGCAGCGCCGGGACTAGCGGCACAGATACGCAGTATTTT. It codes for CASSAGTSGTDTQYF.

In regard to this clone: The junction departs from germline at one end; a sequencing error may be responsible. The chain couples TRBV28 to TRBJ2-5; D possibly corresponds to TRBD2 (7 bases). The V gene's germline CDR1 is MDHEN and CDR2 SYDVKM. CDR3 length: 15 amino acids. The CDR3 nucleotides are TGTGCCAGCAGTGGGGCTGTCGGGGGGCTAGATTGGAAGCACTTC. Amino acids: CASSGAVGGLDWKHF.

This chain links TRBV5-4 with TRBJ2-4; 10 positions match TRBD1. CDR1 is SGHNT and CDR2 is YYREEE in the germline V gene (reference sequence). V gave up 2 bases and J gave up 5 bases; unmatched junction bases: 1. The CDR3 has 14 amino acids. The CDR3 DNA sequence: TGTGCCAGCAGCTTAGGACAGGGGGAAAACATTCAGTACTTC. Translation: CASSLGQGENIQYF.

CDR3 protein: CASSLASPNTEAFF. Here the CDR3 DNA reads TGTGCCAGCAGCTTAGCCAGTCCTAACACTGAAGCTTTCTTT. The J gene is TRBJ1-1, the V gene TRBV7-9; D gene uncertain. The germline V gene encodes CDR1 SEHNR and CDR2 FQNEAQ (reference sequence). The CDR3 covers 14 residues. Deletions cut 0 bases from V and 2 bases from J, with 7 bases between.